The sample holds a few counts of the clone carrying this TCR beta chain. CDR3 length: 15 amino acids. Germline CDR1 and CDR2: SGDLS and YYNGEE. The V and J ends lost 4 bases and 5 bases, in that order; junction bases with no gene match: 11. Sequencing was performed with immunoSEQ multiplex PCR; in TCRdb, only in-frame clones are kept and a portion is missing. This table holds tens of thousands of clones, 80% to 85% found once. This sample stems from a study of OX40 agonist ivuxolimab in advanced cancers. Study summary: From about 23 to 85 years was the age range, with a mean of around 60 years, and 65% to 90% were male.

The chain couples TRBV9 to TRBJ1-1; 7 positions agree with TRBD1. The TCR sequence derives from an adult with an advanced solid tumor such as melanoma, head and neck, liver or kidney cancer. Sequencing used CD4+ or CD8+ T cells sorted from blood, obtained in a trial of the OX40 agonist ivuxolimab. The CDR3 DNA reads as TGTGCCAGCAGCCTGAGTGGAGGGGGCTTTACTGAAGCTTTCTTT. Amino acid sequence: CASSLSGGGFTEAFF. The full variable domain, in which reference TRBV9 and TRBJ1-1 provide the parts outside the CDR3, is DSGVTQTPKHLITATGQRVTLRCSPRSGDLSVYWYQQSLDQGLQFLIQYYNGEERAKGNILERFSAQQFPDLHSELNLSSLELGDSALYFCASSLSGGGFTEAFFGQGTRLTVV.